This T cell receptor beta chain was sequenced in a study of CD8 T cells in Susac syndrome. Overall study results and limits: In total CD8+ repertoires, roughly 15 Susac-specific public clones were found, and in CD8+ TEMRA repertoires, about 5 were found.

From blood CD8+ and CD4+ T cells, TCR beta sequences were generated. In regard to this clonotype: The antigen remains undetermined.

Random hexamers were used to reverse transcribe the RNA input (about 0.45 to 1 ug). Across 54 Vbeta and 13 Jbeta, TCR beta CDR3 was amplified with immunoSEQ multiplex PCR. One entry per CDR3 protein results from TCRdb running MiXCR on the immunoSEQ multiplex PCR reads. The sample has about 130,000 distinct CDR3 sequences, approximately 95% seen once; the top ten hold around 0.2%. CDR1 DFQATT and CDR2 SNEGSKA come from the germline V gene (reference sequence). The CDR3 is 16 amino acids. V lost 6 bases and J lost 2, with 23 bases in between. The clonotype comes from a human donor with Susac syndrome. Sequencing was performed on CD8+ T cells from PBMCs. The chain carries TRBV20-1 and TRBJ2-7, with D possibly being TRBD1 (5 bases). For the CDR3, the DNA is TGCAGTGCCAACGCCTGGGGCTGGGCGCTCCCCTACGAGCAGTACTTC. This gives the protein CSANAWGWALPYEQYF.